The 9 T cell receptor beta chains listed next were all sequenced from one sample in a study of cytomegalovirus exposure and HLA in healthy donors. This PCR relied on a set of 60 Vbeta primers and 13 Jbeta primers. The repertoire was sequenced with immunoSEQ multiplex PCR; TCRdb's copy has only in-frame clones and lacks some. The table has 100,000 to 120,000 clones, more than 70% seen once; the top ten hold around 2.9%. Material: PBMCs. The receptors derive from a woman between 55 and 75 years old in good health and CMV-seropositive.

The sample holds one count of this clone. The V and J genes are TRBV7-9 and TRBJ2-1; D unresolved. This CDR3 has 15 amino acids. Between the trimmed V and J ends, which lost 5 bases and 5 bases, there was a span of 16 bases. Germline V gene lookup returns CDR1 SEHNR and CDR2 FQNEAQ (reference sequence). CDR3 in DNA: TGTGCCAGCAGCGCCCGACAATGGCAGAACAATGAGCAGTTCTTC. This codes for CASSARQWQNNEQFF.

This chain links TRBV19 with TRBJ2-1, with TRBD2 matching over 8 bases. The V segment lost 4 bases and the J segment 4 bases; nucleotides outside the gene matches: 3. The germline CDR1 and CDR2 sequences are LNHDA and SQIVND (reference sequence). This CDR3 region has 14 residues. This CDR3 reads CASSTVAGYNEQFF. CDR3 coding DNA: TGTGCCAGTAGTACGGTAGCGGGATACAATGAGCAGTTCTTC.

The chain has TRBV7-8 and TRBJ1-1; D call uncertain. Germline V gives CDR1 SGHVS, CDR2 FQNEAQ. The CDR3 length is 16 residues. V was pared by 1 base and J by 1 base, with 13 bases between. CDR3 DNA: TGTGCCAGCAGCTTAGAAACTTCCTCGCAGAACACTGAAGCTTTCTTT. This translates into CASSLETSSQNTEAFF.

This chain uses TRBV7-2 with TRBJ2-3; D might be TRBD1 (6 bases). Deletions cut 5 bases from V and 3 bases from J, with 15 bases between. Germline lookup yields CDR1 SGHTA and CDR2 FQGNSA. The CDR3 extends over 15 amino acids. CDR3 amino acids: CASSRDRLRTDTQYF. CDR3 nucleotides: TGTGCCAGCAGCCGTGACAGGCTACGGACAGATACGCAGTATTTT. Based on the CDR3 plus reference TRBV7-2 and TRBJ2-3, the full variable domain is GAGVSQSPSNKVTEKGKDVELRCDPISGHTALYWYRQSLGQGLEFLIYFQGNSAPDKSGLPSDRFSAERTGGSVSTLTIQRTQQEDSAVYLCASSRDRLRTDTQYFGPGTRLTVL.

A single count supports this clone. The chain couples TRBV5-1 to TRBJ2-7, with 7 bases lining up with TRBD2. Germline V lookup: CDR1 SGHRS, CDR2 YFSETQ. The junction had 10 bases not matched to a gene; V was cut back by 4 bases and J by 0 bases. CDR3 length: 16 residues. CDR3 amino acids: CASSGGGTSSSYEQYF. The CDR3 nucleotides read TGCGCCAGCAGCGGGGGGGGTACTTCTAGCTCCTACGAGCAGTACTTC.

CDR3 amino acids: CASSVESSGNTGELFF. CDR3 nucleotides: TGTGCCAGCAGCGTCGAGAGTAGCGGGAACACCGGGGAGCTGTTTTTT. V and J are TRBV9 and TRBJ2-2; D possibly corresponds to TRBD2 (6 bases). Between the trimmed V and J ends, which lost 2 bases and 1 base, there was a span of 12 bases. CDR3 size: 16 residues. Germline assignment: CDR1 SGDLS and CDR2 YYNGEE.

The chain recombines TRBV4-1 with TRBJ2-7; 10 nucleotides agree with TRBD1. Germline loops: CDR1 MGHRA, CDR2 YSYEKL. The trim removed 3 bases at V and 4 bases at J, leaving 9 bases unmatched. The length of the CDR3 is 16 residues. The CDR3 coding sequence is TGCGCCAGCAGCCAGGAACCGGGACAGGGGTTGTACGAGCAGTACTTC. Translation: CASSQEPGQGLYEQYF.

This clone was detected once. The rearrangement joins TRBV7-2 to TRBJ2-1; D not certain. V gave up 5 bases and J gave up 8 bases, with 13 bases separating them. The germline gives CDR1 SGHTA, CDR2 FQGNSA. There are 13 residues in the CDR3. The CDR3 reads CASSASTGYEQFF. In nucleotides, the CDR3 is TGTGCCAGCAGCGCCAGCACCGGGTATGAGCAGTTCTTC.

The chain combines TRBV9 with TRBJ1-1; D perhaps matches TRBD1 (6 bases). V shed 3 bases and J shed 1 base, with 7 bases lying between them. The germline gives CDR1 SGDLS, CDR2 YYNGEE. The CDR3 is 13 residues long. For the CDR3, the DNA is TGTGCCAGCAGCGAGGGACAGAACACTGAAGCTTTCTTT. Translated: CASSEGQNTEAFF.